This is a list of T cell receptor beta chains from one sample in a study of blood T cell repertoires in COVID-19. Some clones are missing from TCRdb's copy, which holds only in-frame ones; the method was immunoSEQ multiplex PCR. This table has around 36,000 clones, roughly 90% appearing once. The sample taken for sequencing was peripheral blood. These receptors all come from a human donor in a cohort sampled during active COVID-19. Both conserved end residues are part of each CDR3. D genes are given only for firm matches. Some rows have no size entry. The others give once, few or many, or a class for an expanded clone.

abundance	d_gene	v_gene	j_gene	CDR3aa	CDR3nt
once	-	TRBV21-1	TRBJ2-1	CASIEEDGIGPWQFF	TGTGCCAGCATCGAGGAGGACGGGATCGGTCCGTGGCAGTTCTTC
-	TRBD2	TRBV3-1/TRBV3-2	TRBJ2-1	CASRTSGGQGEQFF	TGTGCCAGCCGGACTAGCGGGGGCCAGGGTGAGCAGTTCTTC
-	TRBD1	TRBV20-1	TRBJ2-7	CSASWDRGGWQYF	TGCAGTGCTAGTTGGGACAGGGGTGGATGGCAGTACTTC
-	TRBD1	TRBV7-2	TRBJ1-6	CASSQGQKNSPLHF	TGTGCCAGCAGCCAGGGACAGAAAAATTCACCCCTCCACTTT
once	-	TRBV7-2	TRBJ2-1	CASSLGVADYYNEQFF	TGTGCCAGCAGCTTAGGGGTAGCGGATTACTACAATGAGCAGTTCTTC
once	-	TRBV27	TRBJ1-5	CASSTQDSNQPQHF	TGTGCCAGCAGTACCCAGGATAGCAATCAGCCCCAGCATTTT
-	TRBD1	TRBV15	TRBJ1-5	CATSRGTGGSYQPQHF	TGTGCCACCAGCAGGGGAACAGGGGGCTCATATCAGCCCCAGCATTTT
-	TRBD1	TRBV10-2	TRBJ1-2	CASSETGQGASGYTF	TGCGCCAGCAGTGAGACCGGACAGGGGGCGTCTGGCTACACCTTC
-	-	TRBV9	TRBJ2-7	CASSVGGVYEQYF	TGTGCCAGCAGCGTAGGAGGTGTATACGAGCAGTACTTC
-	TRBD2	TRBV7-2	TRBJ2-7	CASSHRGLAAPYEQYF	TGTGCCAGCAGCCACCGGGGACTAGCGGCCCCCTACGAGCAGTACTTC
-	TRBD1	TRBV7-9	TRBJ1-6	CASSTGTGNSPLHF	TGTGCCAGCAGTACCGGGACAGGCAACTCACCCCTCCACTTT
-	TRBD2	TRBV3-1/TRBV3-2	TRBJ2-7	CASSQRLAGPGKQYF	TGTGCCAGCAGCCAGAGACTAGCGGGACCGGGGAAGCAGTACTTC
-	-	TRBV11-2	TRBJ2-1	CASSLDRGLRNEQFF	TGTGCCAGCAGCTTAGACAGGGGCCTGCGCAATGAGCAGTTCTTC
-	TRBD2	TRBV5-1	TRBJ2-5	CASSRTSGIETQYF	TGCGCCAGCAGCCGGACTAGCGGGATTGAGACCCAGTACTTC
-	-	TRBV7-9	TRBJ2-7	CASSLEQGPQYF	TGTGCCAGCAGCTTAGAACAGGGACCGCAGTACTTC
-	TRBD2	TRBV5-1	TRBJ2-3	CASSLVVAGGADTQYF	TGCGCCAGCAGCTTGGTTGTAGCGGGAGGCGCAGATACGCAGTATTTT
-	-	TRBV29-1	TRBJ2-2	CSVAWGPGELFF	TGCAGCGTTGCGTGGGGGCCCGGGGAGCTGTTTTTT
-	-	TRBV12-5	TRBJ2-1	CASGHVTPGIAREQFF	TGTGCTAGTGGGCACGTGACCCCAGGGATTGCTCGTGAGCAGTTCTTC
-	TRBD2	TRBV12-3/TRBV12-4	TRBJ2-7	CASSGGGPYEQYF	TGTGCCAGCAGTGGGGGGGGACCCTACGAGCAGTACTTC
-	TRBD1	TRBV30	TRBJ2-6	CAWSAGGQANVLTF	TGTGCCTGGAGCGCAGGGGGCCAGGCCAACGTCCTGACTTTC
-	-	TRBV7-2	TRBJ2-7	CASSFTGLYEQYF	TGTGCCAGCAGCTTTACAGGGTTGTACGAGCAGTACTTC
-	-	TRBV6-5	TRBJ2-1	CASSPRQGGYNEQFF	TGTGCCAGCAGTCCCCGTCAGGGGGGTTACAATGAGCAGTTCTTC
-	-	TRBV15	TRBJ2-1	CATSFFTGEQFF	TGTGCCACCAGCTTTTTCACAGGGGAGCAGTTCTTC
-	TRBD1	TRBV11-3	TRBJ1-2	CASSASTGGSDYGYTF	TGTGCCAGCAGCGCTTCGACAGGGGGCTCGGACTATGGCTACACCTTC
-	TRBD2	TRBV7-2	TRBJ2-7	CASSSLTSGSYEQYF	TGTGCCAGCAGCTCACTGACTAGCGGCTCCTACGAGCAGTACTTC
-	TRBD2	TRBV6-6	TRBJ2-1	CASSYGGGRAPHEQFF	TGTGCCAGCAGTTACGGAGGCGGGAGGGCCCCCCATGAGCAGTTCTTC
-	-	TRBV6-5	TRBJ1-5	CASRETGGNQPQHF	TGTGCCAGCAGAGAGACGGGGGGCAATCAGCCCCAGCATTTT
-	TRBD1	TRBV19	TRBJ1-1	CASREGTAPNTEAFF	TGTGCCAGTAGGGAGGGGACAGCCCCGAACACTGAAGCTTTCTTT
-	TRBD2	TRBV28	TRBJ2-7	CASSFVAGGPYEQYF	TGTGCCAGCAGTTTCGTAGCGGGGGGACCCTACGAGCAGTACTTC
-	-	TRBV4-1	TRBJ2-3	CASSPRNFGTDTQYF	TGCGCCAGCAGCCCCAGGAATTTTGGCACAGATACGCAGTATTTT
-	-	TRBV4-1	TRBJ2-3	CASSQDRGVADTQYF	TGCGCCAGCAGCCAAGATCGCGGGGTAGCAGATACGCAGTATTTT
-	TRBD1	TRBV5-1	TRBJ1-6	CASSSVQGKDNSPLHF	TGCGCCAGCAGCTCGGTACAGGGGAAGGATAATTCACCCCTCCACTTT
-	-	TRBV30	TRBJ1-4	CAWSVRENEKLFF	TGTGCCTGGAGTGTACGGGAGAATGAAAAACTGTTTTTT
-	TRBD1	TRBV27	TRBJ2-7	CASSDRGINEQYF	TGTGCCAGCAGCGACAGGGGTATTAACGAGCAGTACTTC
-	TRBD2	TRBV7-2	TRBJ2-5	CASSLNGGGETQYF	TGTGCCAGCAGCCTCAACGGGGGGGGAGAGACCCAGTACTTC
-	TRBD1	TRBV5-6	TRBJ2-7	CASSLDRGAEQYF	TGTGCCAGCAGCTTGGACAGGGGGGCCGAGCAGTACTTC
once	-	TRBV5-1	TRBJ2-7	CASSLWQSYEQYF	TGCGCCAGCAGCTTGTGGCAGTCCTACGAGCAGTACTTC
-	-	TRBV7-2	TRBJ2-7	CASSLGQFDYEQYF	TGTGCCAGCAGCTTAGGACAGTTCGACTACGAGCAGTACTTC
-	-	TRBV3-1/TRBV3-2	TRBJ1-6	CASSQAHRYSYNSPLHF	TGTGCCAGCAGCCAAGCCCACCGGTACTCCTATAATTCACCCCTCCACTTT
once	TRBD1	TRBV7-2	TRBJ2-5	CASSLGGGSETQYF	TGTGCCAGCAGCTTAGGAGGGGGCTCGGAGACCCAGTACTTC
-	-	TRBV25-1	TRBJ1-2	CASSEGGNYGYTF	TGTGCCAGCAGTGAGGGGGGGAACTATGGCTACACCTTC